This T cell receptor (beta chain) comes out of a study of blood T cells in healthy people across ages. General study points: Older age coincided with a roughly linear decline in TCR beta diversity per million T cells.

It was with a sample-barcoded 5' primer and a J-beta primer mix that a second PCR of roughly 7 to 12 cycles was run. TCRdb itself ran the 5' RACE reads through MiXCR, one entry per CDR3 protein. The repertoire consists of 800,000 to 950,000 distinct CDR3 sequences, with almost 30% occurring once and the leading ten covering roughly a tenth. As for this clonotype: Its matching antigen is unknown.

CDR3 length: 15 residues. The germline V gene has CDR1 LGHNA and CDR2 YSLEER. The trim removed 1 base at V and 8 bases at J, leaving 7 bases unmatched. These data are also associated with another study on T cells of mothers and their children.

This clonotype was sampled from a woman aged 40 to 50 in good health. The genes are TRBV4-3 and TRBJ1-4; TRBD1 matches 7 bases. The specimen was blood. CDR3 nucleotide sequence: TGCGCCAGCAGCCAAGGGGGACAGCGATACGAAAAACTGTTTTTT. It encodes CASSQGGQRYEKLFF.